The T cell receptor beta chain under discussion was sequenced for a study of blood T cell repertoires in COVID-19. The protocol was immunoSEQ multiplex PCR, while the TCRdb copy is restricted to in-frame clones and leaves out a portion. In the table there are some 140,000 clones, 65% to 90% of which are singletons. The CDR3 consists of 14 residues. Germline trimming cut 8 bases from V and 3 bases from J; bases unmatched to any gene: 6. The germline V gene encodes CDR1 MGHDK and CDR2 SYGVNS. Material for sequencing was peripheral blood. The clonotype comes from an older woman with COVID-19, enrolled during active disease. The chain couples TRBV25-1 to TRBJ1-5, with 8 nucleotides matching TRBD1. In nucleotides, the CDR3 is TGTGCCAGCCAAGGACAGGGTAACAATCAGCCCCAGCATTTT. Translating it yields CASQGQGNNQPQHF.